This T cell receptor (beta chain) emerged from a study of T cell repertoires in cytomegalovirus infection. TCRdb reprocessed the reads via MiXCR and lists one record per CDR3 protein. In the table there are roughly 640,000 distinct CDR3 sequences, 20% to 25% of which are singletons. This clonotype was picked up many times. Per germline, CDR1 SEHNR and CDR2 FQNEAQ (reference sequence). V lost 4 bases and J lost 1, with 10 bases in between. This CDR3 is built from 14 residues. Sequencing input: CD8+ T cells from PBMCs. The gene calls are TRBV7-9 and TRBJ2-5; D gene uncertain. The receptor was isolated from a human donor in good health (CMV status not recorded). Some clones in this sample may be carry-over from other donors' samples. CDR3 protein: CASSYQRTQETQYF. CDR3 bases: TGTGCCAGCAGCTATCAGCGAACCCAAGAGACCCAGTACTTC.